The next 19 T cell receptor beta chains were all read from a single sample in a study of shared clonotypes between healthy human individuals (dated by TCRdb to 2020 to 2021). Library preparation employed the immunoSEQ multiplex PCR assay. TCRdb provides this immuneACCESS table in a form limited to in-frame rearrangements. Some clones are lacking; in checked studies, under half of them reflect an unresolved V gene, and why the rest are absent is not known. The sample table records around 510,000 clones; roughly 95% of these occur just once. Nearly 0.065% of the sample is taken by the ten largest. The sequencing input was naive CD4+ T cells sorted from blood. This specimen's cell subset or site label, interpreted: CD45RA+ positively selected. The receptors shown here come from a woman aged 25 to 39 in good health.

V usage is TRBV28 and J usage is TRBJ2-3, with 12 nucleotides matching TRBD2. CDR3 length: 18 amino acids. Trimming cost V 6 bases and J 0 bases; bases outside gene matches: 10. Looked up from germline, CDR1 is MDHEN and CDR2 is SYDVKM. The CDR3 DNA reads TGTGCCAGCAGCCTTGTGGGCGGACTAGCGGGAAGCACAGATACGCAGTATTTT. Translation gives CASSLVGGLAGSTDTQYF.

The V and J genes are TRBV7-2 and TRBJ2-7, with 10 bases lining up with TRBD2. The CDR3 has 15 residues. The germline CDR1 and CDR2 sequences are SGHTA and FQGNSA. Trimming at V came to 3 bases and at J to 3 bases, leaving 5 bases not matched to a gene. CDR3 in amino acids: CASSFRGLADYEQYF. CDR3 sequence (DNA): TGTGCCAGCAGCTTCCGAGGACTAGCGGACTACGAGCAGTACTTC. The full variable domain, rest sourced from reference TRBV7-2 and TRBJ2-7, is GAGVSQSPSNKVTEKGKDVELRCDPISGHTALYWYRQSLGQGLEFLIYFQGNSAPDKSGLPSDRFSAERTGGSVSTLTIQRTQQEDSAVYLCASSFRGLADYEQYFGPGTRLTVT.

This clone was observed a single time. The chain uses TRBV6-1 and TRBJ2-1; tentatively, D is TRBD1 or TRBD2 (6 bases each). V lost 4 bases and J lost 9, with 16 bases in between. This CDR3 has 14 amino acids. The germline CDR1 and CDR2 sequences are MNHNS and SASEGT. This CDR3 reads CASSVELGGREQFF. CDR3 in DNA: TGTGCCAGCAGTGTAGAACTAGGGGGGCGTGAGCAGTTCTTC.

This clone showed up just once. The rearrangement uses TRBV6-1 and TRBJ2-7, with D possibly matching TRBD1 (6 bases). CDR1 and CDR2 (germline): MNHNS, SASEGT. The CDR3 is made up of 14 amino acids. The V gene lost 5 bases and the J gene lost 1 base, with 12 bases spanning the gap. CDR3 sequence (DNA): TGTGCCAGCAGTATGGGACAAAAATCCTACGAGCAGTACTTC. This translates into CASSMGQKSYEQYF.

Here the CDR3 DNA reads TGTGCCAGCAGCCAAGTAGTCGGATCCCCAGATACGCAGTATTTT. Residues: CASSQVVGSPDTQYF. The chain recombines TRBV4-2 with TRBJ2-3; D unresolved. The CDR3 has 15 amino acids. V lost 1 base, J lost 4 bases, and 12 bases lay in between. CDR1 and CDR2 from the germline V gene are LGHNA and YNFKEQ.

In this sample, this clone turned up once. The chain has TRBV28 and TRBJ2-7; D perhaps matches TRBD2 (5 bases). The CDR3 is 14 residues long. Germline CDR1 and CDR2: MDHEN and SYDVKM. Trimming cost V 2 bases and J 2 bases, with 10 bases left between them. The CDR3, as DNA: TGTGCCAGCAGTTTAACGGGAACTACCTACGAGCAGTACTTC. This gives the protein CASSLTGTTYEQYF.

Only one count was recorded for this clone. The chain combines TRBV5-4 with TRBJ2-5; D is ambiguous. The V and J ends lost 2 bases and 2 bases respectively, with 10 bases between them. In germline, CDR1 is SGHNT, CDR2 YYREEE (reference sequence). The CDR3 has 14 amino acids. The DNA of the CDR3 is TGTGCCAGCAGCTTTCAACGGGTACAAGAGACCCAGTACTTC. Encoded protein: CASSFQRVQETQYF.

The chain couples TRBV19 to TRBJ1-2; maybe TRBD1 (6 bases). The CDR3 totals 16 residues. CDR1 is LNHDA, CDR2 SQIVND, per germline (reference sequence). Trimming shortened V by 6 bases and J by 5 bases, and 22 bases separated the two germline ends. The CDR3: CASRTDSSPLIYGYTF. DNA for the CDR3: TGTGCCAGTAGAACGGACAGTTCCCCTCTCATTTATGGCTACACCTTC. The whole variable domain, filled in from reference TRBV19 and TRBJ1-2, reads DGGITQSPKYLFRKEGQNVTLSCEQNLNHDAMYWYRQDPGQGLRLIYYSQIVNDFQKGDIAEGYSVSREKKESFPLTVTSAQKNPTAFYLCASRTDSSPLIYGYTFGSGTRLTVV.

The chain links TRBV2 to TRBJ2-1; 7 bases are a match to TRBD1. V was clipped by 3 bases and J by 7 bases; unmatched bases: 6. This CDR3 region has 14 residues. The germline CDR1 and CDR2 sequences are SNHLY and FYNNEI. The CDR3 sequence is CASSDRGFLNEQFF. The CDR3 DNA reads TGTGCCAGCAGTGACAGGGGGTTTCTAAATGAGCAGTTCTTC.

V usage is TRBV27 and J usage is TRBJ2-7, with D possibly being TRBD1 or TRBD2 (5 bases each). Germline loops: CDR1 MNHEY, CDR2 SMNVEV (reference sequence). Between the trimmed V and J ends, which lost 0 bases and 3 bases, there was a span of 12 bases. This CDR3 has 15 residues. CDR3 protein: CASSLSGPGNYEQYF. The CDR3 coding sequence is TGTGCCAGCAGTTTATCGGGACCAGGTAACTACGAGCAGTACTTC.

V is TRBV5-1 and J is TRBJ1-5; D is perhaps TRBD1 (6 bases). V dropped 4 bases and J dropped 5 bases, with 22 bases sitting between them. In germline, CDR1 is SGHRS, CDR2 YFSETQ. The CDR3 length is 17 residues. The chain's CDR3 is CASSVVRGRPVDQPQHF. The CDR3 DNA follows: TGCGCCAGCAGCGTTGTACGGGGGCGCCCCGTGGATCAGCCCCAGCATTTT.

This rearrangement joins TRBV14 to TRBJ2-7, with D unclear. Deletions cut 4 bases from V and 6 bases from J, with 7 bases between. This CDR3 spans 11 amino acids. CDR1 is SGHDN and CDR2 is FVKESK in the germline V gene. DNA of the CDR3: TGTGCCAGCAGCCGGCTCTCCGAGCAGTACTTC. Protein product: CASSRLSEQYF. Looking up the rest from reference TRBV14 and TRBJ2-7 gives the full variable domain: EAGVTQFPSHSVIEKGQTVTLRCDPISGHDNLYWYRRVMGKEIKFLLHFVKESKQDESGMPNNRFLAERTGGTYSTLKVQPAELEDSGVYFCASSRLSEQYFGPGTRLTVT.

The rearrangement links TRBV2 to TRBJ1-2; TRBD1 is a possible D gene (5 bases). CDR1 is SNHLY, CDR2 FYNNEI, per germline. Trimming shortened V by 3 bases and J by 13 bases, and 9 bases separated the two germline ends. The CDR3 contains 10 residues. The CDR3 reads CASSDRVGTF. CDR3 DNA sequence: TGTGCCAGCAGTGACAGGGTGGGCACCTTC.

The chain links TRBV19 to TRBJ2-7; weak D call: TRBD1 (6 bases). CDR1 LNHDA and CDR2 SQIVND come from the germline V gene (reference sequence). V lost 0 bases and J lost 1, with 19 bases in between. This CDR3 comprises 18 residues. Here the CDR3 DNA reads TGTGCCAGTAGTATAGACTCCCTTGAGGGACAAGTTTCCTACGAGCAGTACTTC. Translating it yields CASSIDSLEGQVSYEQYF.

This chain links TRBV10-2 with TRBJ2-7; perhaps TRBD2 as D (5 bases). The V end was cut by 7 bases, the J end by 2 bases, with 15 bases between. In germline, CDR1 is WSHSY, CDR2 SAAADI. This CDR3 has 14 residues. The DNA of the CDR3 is TGCGCCAGCATTGGTGGAGGATCACCCTACGAGCAGTACTTC. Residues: CASIGGGSPYEQYF.

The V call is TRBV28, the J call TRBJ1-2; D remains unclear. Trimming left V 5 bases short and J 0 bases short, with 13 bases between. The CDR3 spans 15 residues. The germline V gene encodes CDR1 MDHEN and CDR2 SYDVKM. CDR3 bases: TGTGCCAGCAGTCGACGACGCGGTACTAACTATGGCTACACCTTC. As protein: CASSRRRGTNYGYTF.

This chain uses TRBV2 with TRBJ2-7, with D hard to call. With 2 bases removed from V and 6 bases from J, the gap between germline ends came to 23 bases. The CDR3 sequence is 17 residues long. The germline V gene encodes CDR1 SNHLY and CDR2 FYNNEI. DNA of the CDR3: TGTGCCAGCAGTGAATCCGGCTCCCAGTCCCCATTCCGCGAGCAGTACTTC. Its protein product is CASSESGSQSPFREQYF.

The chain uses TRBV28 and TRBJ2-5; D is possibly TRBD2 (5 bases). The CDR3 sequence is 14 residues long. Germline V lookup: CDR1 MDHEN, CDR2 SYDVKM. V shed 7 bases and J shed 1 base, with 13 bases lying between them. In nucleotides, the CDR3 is TGTGCCAGCAAGAGAAGCGGAATCCAAGAGACCCAGTACTTC. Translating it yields CASKRSGIQETQYF. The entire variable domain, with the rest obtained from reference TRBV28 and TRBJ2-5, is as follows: DVKVTQSSRYLVKRTGEKVFLECVQDMDHENMFWYRQDPGLGLRLIYFSYDVKMKEKGDIPEGYSVSREKKERFSLILESASTNQTSMYLCASKRSGIQETQYFGPGTRLLVL.

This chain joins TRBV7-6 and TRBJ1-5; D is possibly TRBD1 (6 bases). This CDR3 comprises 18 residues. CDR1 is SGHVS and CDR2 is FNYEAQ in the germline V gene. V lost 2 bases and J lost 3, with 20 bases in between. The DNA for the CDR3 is TGTGCCAGCAGCTTATGGGGACATAGGAATAGTGACAATCAGCCCCAGCATTTT. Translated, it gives CASSLWGHRNSDNQPQHF.